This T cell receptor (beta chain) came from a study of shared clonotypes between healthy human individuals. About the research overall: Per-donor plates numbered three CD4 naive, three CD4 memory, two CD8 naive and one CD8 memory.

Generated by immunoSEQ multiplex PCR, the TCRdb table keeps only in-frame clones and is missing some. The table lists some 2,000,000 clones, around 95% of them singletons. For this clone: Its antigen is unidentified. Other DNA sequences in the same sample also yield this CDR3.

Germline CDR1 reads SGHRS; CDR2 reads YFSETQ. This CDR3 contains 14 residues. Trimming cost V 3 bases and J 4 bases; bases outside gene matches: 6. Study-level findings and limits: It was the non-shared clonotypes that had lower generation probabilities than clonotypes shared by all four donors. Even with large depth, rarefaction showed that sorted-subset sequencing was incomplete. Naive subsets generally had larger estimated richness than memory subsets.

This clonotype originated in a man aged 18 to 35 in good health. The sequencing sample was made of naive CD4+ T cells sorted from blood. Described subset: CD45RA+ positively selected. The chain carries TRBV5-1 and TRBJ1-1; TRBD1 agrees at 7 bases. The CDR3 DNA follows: TGCGCCAGCAGCTCACAGGGGAGTGGCACTGAAGCTTTCTTT. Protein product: CASSSQGSGTEAFF.